Listed below are T cell receptor beta chains from one sample, sequenced in a study of T cells in Graves' hyperthyroidism and ophthalmopathy. TCRdb re-analysed the multiplex PCR reads in MiXCR, keeping a single row per CDR3 protein. The sample has around 600,000 distinct CDR3 sequences, 40% to 55% seen once. The specimen was peripheral blood or thyroid tissue (not recorded which). Source of these receptors: an adult man with Graves' disease, either hyperthyroidism or ophthalmopathy (not recorded which). Both conserved end residues are part of each CDR3. The order of the fields is V gene, J gene, D gene, clone size, CDR3 DNA, CDR3 protein. The D gene is left open where the match is weak. Rows may omit the clone size; those that give it use once, few, many or a size class.

TRBV2,TRBJ2-6,.,many,TGTGCCAGCAGCCGCGGAGCTGGGGCCAACGTCCTGACTTTC,CASSRGAGANVLTF
TRBV29-1,TRBJ1-2,TRBD1,many,TGCAGCGTTCAGACAGGGGTGGACTATGGCTACACCTTC,CSVQTGVDYGYTF
TRBV5-1,TRBJ2-5,TRBD1,.,TGCGCCAGCAGCTCGACAGGGACCGTACAAGAGACCCAGTACTTC,CASSSTGTVQETQYF
TRBV2,TRBJ1-4,.,many,TGTGCCAGCTCCGGCCGGGTGACTAATGAAAAACTGTTTTTT,CASSGRVTNEKLFF
TRBV7-8,TRBJ1-5,.,.,TGTGCCAGCAGCTTAACAGCCACGATTAGCAATCAGCCCCAGCATTTT,CASSLTATISNQPQHF
TRBV5-1,TRBJ2-7,.,many,TGCGCCAGCAGCGAAGGGAACAGCGACGAGCAGTACTTC,CASSEGNSDEQYF
TRBV24-1,TRBJ2-5,TRBD2,many,TGTGCCACCAGTGTCGGGGACGGGAGGGTAGAGACCCAGTACTTC,CATSVGDGRVETQYF
TRBV12-3/TRBV12-4,TRBJ1-6,TRBD1,.,TGTGCCAGCAGTAAGGGACAGGGCCATTCACCCCTCCACTTT,CASSKGQGHSPLHF
TRBV29-1,TRBJ1-3,.,many,TGCAGCGTTAGCGGTTTGAGTAACACCATATATTTT,CSVSGLSNTIYF
TRBV7-6,TRBJ1-4,TRBD1,few,TGTGCCAGCAGCTCCCCGGACAGGGGCGGCGAAAAACTGTTTTTT,CASSSPDRGGEKLFF
TRBV15,TRBJ1-2,.,.,TGTGCCACCAGCAGAGATGGCCAAAACTATGGCTACACCTTC,CATSRDGQNYGYTF
TRBV19,TRBJ1-4,TRBD1,.,TGTGCCAGTAGTATTCTCACCGGACAGGGGGTTAATGAAAAACTGTTTTTT,CASSILTGQGVNEKLFF
TRBV29-1,TRBJ2-7,.,.,TGCAGCGTTGCAGGGCCCTACGAGCAGTACTTC,CSVAGPYEQYF
TRBV7-9,TRBJ2-7,.,.,TGTGCCAGCAGCTTGTCAACAAGGGGGGACTACGAGCAGTACTTC,CASSLSTRGDYEQYF
TRBV14,TRBJ1-2,.,few,TGTGCCAGCAGCCCTTCCCTAGGGACTGACTATGGCTACACCTTC,CASSPSLGTDYGYTF
TRBV12-3/TRBV12-4,TRBJ2-2,.,.,TGTGCCAGCAGCCACCGGGAGCCGAACACCGGGGAGCTGTTTTTT,CASSHREPNTGELFF
TRBV9,TRBJ2-7,.,.,TGTGCCAGCAGTCAACAGGGTGCCGTGAACTACGAGCAGTACTTC,CASSQQGAVNYEQYF
TRBV20-1,TRBJ1-2,.,few,TGCAGTGCTAGAGATCTGGGTATAGGTGGCTACACCTTC,CSARDLGIGGYTF
TRBV10-3,TRBJ2-6,TRBD1,.,TGTGCCAGCAGTTACTCGAGAAATTCGTACAGGGGAAGCTCTGGGGCCAACGTCCTGACTTTC,CASSYSRNSYRGSSGANVLTF
TRBV6-1,TRBJ1-1,TRBD1,.,TGTGCCAGCAGGACACAGGACAGGGGGGTTGCTGAAGCTTTCTTT,CASRTQDRGVAEAFF
TRBV2,TRBJ1-2,.,once,TGTGCCAGCAGTGAAGGGACGTTAGGCTATGGCTACACCTTC,CASSEGTLGYGYTF
TRBV6-5,TRBJ2-5,.,.,TGTGCCAGCAGTTACGGTGCCCCAGAGACCCAGTACTTC,CASSYGAPETQYF
TRBV7-8,TRBJ2-7,.,.,TGTGCCAGCAGCTTCGGTGGGGGGGAAGGACAGGCAAACGAGCAGTACTTC,CASSFGGGEGQANEQYF
TRBV7-9,TRBJ2-5,.,few,TGTGCCAGCAGTCCGGGCCGGGCAACCCCAGAGACCCAGTACTTC,CASSPGRATPETQYF
TRBV9,TRBJ2-7,.,.,TGTGCCAGCAGCGTAACGACACCCGCCTACGAGCAGTACTTC,CASSVTTPAYEQYF
TRBV19,TRBJ1-3,.,few,TGTGCCAGTACGGTGGGGGGAGCTGGAAACACCATATATTTT,CASTVGGAGNTIYF
TRBV6-5,TRBJ1-2,.,few,TGTGCCAGCAGACCCTCCGGAGGGGCAGGAGGGGGCTACACCTTC,CASRPSGGAGGGYTF
TRBV29-1,TRBJ1-4,.,many,TGCAGCGTGCGAGAGGAAAAACTGTTTTTT,CSVREEKLFF
TRBV14,TRBJ1-2,.,few,TGTGCCAGCAGCCAAGTTCCAGGGCTTCCCTATGGCTACACCTTC,CASSQVPGLPYGYTF
TRBV10-1,TRBJ1-1,TRBD1,.,TGTGCCAGCAGTCCGGGGACAGACTTCATGAACACTGAAGCTTTCTTT,CASSPGTDFMNTEAFF
TRBV20-1,TRBJ2-7,.,few,TGCAGTGCTAGAGATGGGCTAGTTCCAAGCGAGCAGTACTTC,CSARDGLVPSEQYF
TRBV24-1,TRBJ1-5,.,few,TGTGCCAGCAGCCCGACAGTACCTGCGGGCAATCAGCCCCAGCATTTT,CASSPTVPAGNQPQHF
TRBV7-3,TRBJ1-1,.,.,TGTGCCAGCAGCTCGTCGGTGAACACGCAAGCTTTCTTT,CASSSSVNTQAFF
TRBV7-3,TRBJ1-6,TRBD1,medium-sized,TGTGCCAGCAGCCGGACAGGAGGGGGTTCACCCCTCCACTTT,CASSRTGGGSPLHF
TRBV7-9,TRBJ1-1,.,.,TGTGCCGGCGAGGGTAACACTGAAGCTTTCTTT,CAGEGNTEAFF
TRBV7-9,TRBJ1-2,TRBD1,.,TGTGCCAGCAGCTCGGGACAGGGAAAGGGTGGCTACACCTTC,CASSSGQGKGGYTF
TRBV7-6,TRBJ1-4,TRBD1,.,TGTGCCAGCAGCTTAGAAACAGGGGAAAATGAAAAACTGTTTTTT,CASSLETGENEKLFF
TRBV15,TRBJ1-4,.,many,TGTGCCACCAGCGGAAAGACGGCGGCAACTAATGAAAAACTGTTTTTT,CATSGKTAATNEKLFF
TRBV7-9,TRBJ1-1,.,many,TGTGCCAGCAGCTTAGGCAGGATCGCTGAAGCTTTCTTT,CASSLGRIAEAFF